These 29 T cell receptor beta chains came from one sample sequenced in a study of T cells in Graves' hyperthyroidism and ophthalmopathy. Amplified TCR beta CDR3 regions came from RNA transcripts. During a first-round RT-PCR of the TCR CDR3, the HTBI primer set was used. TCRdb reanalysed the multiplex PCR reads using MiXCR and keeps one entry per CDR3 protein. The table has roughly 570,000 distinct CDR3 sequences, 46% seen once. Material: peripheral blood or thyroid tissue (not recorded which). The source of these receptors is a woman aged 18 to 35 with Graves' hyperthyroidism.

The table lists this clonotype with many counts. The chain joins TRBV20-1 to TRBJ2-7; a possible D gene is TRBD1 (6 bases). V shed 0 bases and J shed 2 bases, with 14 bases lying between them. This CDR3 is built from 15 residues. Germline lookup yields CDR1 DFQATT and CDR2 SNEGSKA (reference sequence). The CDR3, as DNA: TGCAGTGCTAGAGATGCCGGGGACACAGCCTACGAGCAGTACTTC. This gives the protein CSARDAGDTAYEQYF.

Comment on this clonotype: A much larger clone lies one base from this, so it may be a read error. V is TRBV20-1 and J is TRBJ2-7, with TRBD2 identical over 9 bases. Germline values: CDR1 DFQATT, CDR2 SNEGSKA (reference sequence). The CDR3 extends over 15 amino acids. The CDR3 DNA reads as TGCAGTACTAGAGATAGCGGGAGCGTCTCCTACGAGCAGTACTTC. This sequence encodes CSTRDSGSVSYEQYF.

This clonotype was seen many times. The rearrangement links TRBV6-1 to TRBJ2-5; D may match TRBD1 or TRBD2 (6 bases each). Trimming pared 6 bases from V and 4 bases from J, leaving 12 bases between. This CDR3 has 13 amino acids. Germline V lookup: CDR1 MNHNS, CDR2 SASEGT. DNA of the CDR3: TGTGCCAGCAGGAAGGGGGGTGGAGAGACCCAGTACTTC. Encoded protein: CASRKGGGETQYF.

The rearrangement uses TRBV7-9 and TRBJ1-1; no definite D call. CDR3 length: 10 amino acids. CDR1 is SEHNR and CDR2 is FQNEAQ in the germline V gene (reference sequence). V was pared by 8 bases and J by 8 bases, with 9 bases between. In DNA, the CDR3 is TGTGCCAGCGCGGTTGGGGAAGCTTTCTTT. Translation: CASAVGEAFF.

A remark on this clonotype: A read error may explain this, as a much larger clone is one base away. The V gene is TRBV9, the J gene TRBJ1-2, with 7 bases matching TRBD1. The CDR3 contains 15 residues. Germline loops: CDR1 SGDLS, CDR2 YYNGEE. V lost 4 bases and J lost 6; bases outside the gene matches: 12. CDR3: CASSQRGRGKNGYTF. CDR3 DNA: TGTGCCAGCAGCCAGAGGGGCAGGGGGAAGAATGGCTACACCTTC.

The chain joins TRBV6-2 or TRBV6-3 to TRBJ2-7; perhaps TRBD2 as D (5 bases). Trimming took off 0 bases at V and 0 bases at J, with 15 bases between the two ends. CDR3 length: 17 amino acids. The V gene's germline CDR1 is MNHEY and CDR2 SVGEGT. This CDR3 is CASSYSEAVAGSYEQYF. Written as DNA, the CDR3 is TGTGCCAGCAGTTACTCGGAGGCTGTAGCTGGCTCCTACGAGCAGTACTTC.

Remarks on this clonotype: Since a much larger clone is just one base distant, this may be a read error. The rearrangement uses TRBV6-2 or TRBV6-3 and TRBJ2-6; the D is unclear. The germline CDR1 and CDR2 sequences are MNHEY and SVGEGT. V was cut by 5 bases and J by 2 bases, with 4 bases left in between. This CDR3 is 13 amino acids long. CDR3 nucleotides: TGTGCCAGCAGTCACGCTGGGGCCAACGTCCTGACTTTC. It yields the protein CASSHAGANVLTF.

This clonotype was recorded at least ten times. As DNA, the CDR3 is TGTGCCAGCAGGCTGTGGGGTGATCAGCCCCAGCATTTT. Its protein product is CASRLWGDQPQHF. This chain connects TRBV27 to TRBJ1-5; no clear D. This CDR3 has 13 amino acids. Trimming shortened V by 6 bases and J by 5 bases, and 11 bases separated the two germline ends. The germline CDR1 and CDR2 sequences are MNHEY and SMNVEV (reference sequence).

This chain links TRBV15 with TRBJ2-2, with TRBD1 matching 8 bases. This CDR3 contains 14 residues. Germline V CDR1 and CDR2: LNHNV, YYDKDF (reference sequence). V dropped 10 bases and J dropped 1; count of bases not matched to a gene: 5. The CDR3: CAIEDRGNTGELFF. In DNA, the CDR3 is TGTGCCATCGAAGACAGGGGGAACACCGGGGAGCTGTTTTTT. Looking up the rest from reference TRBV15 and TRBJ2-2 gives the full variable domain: DAMVIQNPRYQVTQFGKPVTLSCSQTLNHNVMYWYQQKSSQAPKLLFHYYDKDFNNEADTPDNFQSRRPNTSFCFLDIRSPGLGDTAMYLCAIEDRGNTGELFFGEGSRLTVL.

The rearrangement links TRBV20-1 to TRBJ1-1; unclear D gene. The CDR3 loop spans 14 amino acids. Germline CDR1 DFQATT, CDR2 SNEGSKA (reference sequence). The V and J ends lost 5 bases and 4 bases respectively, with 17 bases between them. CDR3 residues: CSAASGITVTEAFF. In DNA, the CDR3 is TGCAGTGCTGCCTCCGGGATTACCGTCACTGAAGCTTTCTTT.

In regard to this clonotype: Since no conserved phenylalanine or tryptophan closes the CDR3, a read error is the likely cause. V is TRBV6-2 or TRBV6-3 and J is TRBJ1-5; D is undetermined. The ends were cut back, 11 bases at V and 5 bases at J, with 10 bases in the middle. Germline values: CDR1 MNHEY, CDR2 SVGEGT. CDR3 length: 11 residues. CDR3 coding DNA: TGTGCCGGAGGGAGCGATCAGCCCCAGCATCTT. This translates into CAGGSDQPQHL.

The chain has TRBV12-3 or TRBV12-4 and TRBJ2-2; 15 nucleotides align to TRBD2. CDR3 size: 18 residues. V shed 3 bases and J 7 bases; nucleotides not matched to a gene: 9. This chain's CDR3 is CASSFSLGLAGGGGELFF. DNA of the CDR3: TGTGCCAGCAGTTTCTCCCTCGGACTAGCGGGAGGGGGCGGGGAGCTGTTTTTT.

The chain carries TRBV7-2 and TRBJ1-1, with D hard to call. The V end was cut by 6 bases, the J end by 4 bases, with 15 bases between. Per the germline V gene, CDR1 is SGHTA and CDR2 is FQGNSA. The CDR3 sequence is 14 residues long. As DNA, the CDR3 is TGTGCCAGCAGGAGGAGCGGGATTGGCACTGAAGCTTTCTTT. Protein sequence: CASRRSGIGTEAFF.

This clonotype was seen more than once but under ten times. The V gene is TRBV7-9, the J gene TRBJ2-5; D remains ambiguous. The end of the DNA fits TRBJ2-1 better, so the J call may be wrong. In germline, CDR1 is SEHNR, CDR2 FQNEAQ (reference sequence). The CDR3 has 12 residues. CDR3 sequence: CASSLGFAEQFF. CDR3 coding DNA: TGTGCCAGCAGCTTAGGGTTTGCTGAGCAGTTCTTC.

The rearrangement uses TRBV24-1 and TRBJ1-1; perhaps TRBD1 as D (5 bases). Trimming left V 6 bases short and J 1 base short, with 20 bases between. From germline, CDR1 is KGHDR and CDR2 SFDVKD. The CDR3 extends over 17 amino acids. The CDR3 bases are TGTGCCACCAGTCCCCCCTTCCGTGGGACGCCGAACACTGAAGCTTTCTTT. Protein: CATSPPFRGTPNTEAFF.

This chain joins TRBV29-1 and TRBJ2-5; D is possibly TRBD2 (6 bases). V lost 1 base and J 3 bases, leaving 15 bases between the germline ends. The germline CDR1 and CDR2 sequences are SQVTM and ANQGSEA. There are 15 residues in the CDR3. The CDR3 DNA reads TGCAGCGTTGAAGGCGGGACGGCCTTTGAAGAGACCCAGTACTTC. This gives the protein CSVEGGTAFEETQYF. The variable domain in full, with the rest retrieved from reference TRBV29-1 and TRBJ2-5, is SAVISQKPSRDICQRGTSLTIQCQVDSQVTMMFWYRQQPGQSLTLIATANQGSEATYESGFVIDKFPISRPNLTFSTLTVSNMSPEDSSIYLCSVEGGTAFEETQYFGPGTRLLVL.

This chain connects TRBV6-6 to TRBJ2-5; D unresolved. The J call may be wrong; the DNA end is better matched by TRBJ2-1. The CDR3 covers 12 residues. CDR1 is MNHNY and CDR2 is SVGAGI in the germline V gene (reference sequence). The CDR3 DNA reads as TGTGCCAGCAGTTATTCGTACAATGAGCAGTTCTTC. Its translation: CASSYSYNEQFF.

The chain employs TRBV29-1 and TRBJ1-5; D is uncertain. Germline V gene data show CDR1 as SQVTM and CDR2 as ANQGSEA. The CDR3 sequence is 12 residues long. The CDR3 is CRLAGSHQPQHF. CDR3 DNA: TGCAGACTGGCCGGTTCCCATCAGCCCCAGCATTTT.

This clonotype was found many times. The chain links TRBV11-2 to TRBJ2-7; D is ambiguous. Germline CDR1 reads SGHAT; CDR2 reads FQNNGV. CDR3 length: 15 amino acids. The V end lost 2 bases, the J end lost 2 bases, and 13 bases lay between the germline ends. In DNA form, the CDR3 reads TGTGCCAGCAGCTTATTGGCACTTTCAACCTACGAGCAGTACTTC. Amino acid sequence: CASSLLALSTYEQYF.

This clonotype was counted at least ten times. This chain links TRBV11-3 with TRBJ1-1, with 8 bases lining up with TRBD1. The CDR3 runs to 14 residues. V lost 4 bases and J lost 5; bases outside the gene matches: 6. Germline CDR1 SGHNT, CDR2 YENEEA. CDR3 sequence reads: CASSSRTGSTEAFF. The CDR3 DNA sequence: TGTGCCAGCAGCTCTCGGACAGGGTCTACTGAAGCTTTCTTT.

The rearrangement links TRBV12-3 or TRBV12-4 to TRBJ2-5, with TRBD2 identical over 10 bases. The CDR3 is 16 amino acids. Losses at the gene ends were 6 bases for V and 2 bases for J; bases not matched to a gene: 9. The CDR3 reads CASSSGLAETQETQYF. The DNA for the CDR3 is TGTGCCAGCAGCTCTGGACTAGCGGAAACGCAAGAGACCCAGTACTTC.

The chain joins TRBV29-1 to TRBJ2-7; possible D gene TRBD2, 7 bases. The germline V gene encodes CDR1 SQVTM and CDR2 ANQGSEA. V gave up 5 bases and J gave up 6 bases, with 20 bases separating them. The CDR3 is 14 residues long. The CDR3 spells CSVSGGGRGGEQYF. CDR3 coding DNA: TGCAGCGTTAGTGGTGGCGGGAGAGGGGGCGAGCAGTACTTC.

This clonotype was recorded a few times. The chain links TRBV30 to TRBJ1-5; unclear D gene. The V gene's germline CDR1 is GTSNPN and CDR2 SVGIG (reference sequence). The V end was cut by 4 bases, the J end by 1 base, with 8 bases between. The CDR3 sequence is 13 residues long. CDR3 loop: CAWNAQSNQPQHF. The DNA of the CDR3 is TGTGCCTGGAACGCCCAGAGCAATCAGCCCCAGCATTTT.

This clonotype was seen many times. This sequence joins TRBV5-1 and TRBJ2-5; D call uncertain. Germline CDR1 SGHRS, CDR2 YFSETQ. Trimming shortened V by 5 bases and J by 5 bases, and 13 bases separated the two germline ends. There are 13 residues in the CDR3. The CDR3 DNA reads TGCGCCAGCAGTGTACTTGGCCAGGAGACCCAGTACTTC. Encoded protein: CASSVLGQETQYF.

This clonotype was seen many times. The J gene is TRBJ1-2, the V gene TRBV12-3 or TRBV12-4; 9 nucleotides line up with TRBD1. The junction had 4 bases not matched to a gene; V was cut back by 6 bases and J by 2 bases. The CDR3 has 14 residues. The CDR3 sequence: CASRGQGGNYGYTF. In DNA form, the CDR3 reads TGTGCCAGCAGGGGACAGGGTGGGAACTATGGCTACACCTTC.

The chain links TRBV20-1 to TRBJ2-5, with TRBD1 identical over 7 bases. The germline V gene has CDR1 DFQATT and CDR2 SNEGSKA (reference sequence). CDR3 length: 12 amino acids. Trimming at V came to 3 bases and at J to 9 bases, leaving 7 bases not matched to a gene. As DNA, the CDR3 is TGCAGTGCTAGGCACAGTGGACAGGCCCAGTACTTC. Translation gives CSARHSGQAQYF.

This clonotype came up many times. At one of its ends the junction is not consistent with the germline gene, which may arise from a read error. In DNA, the CDR3 is TGTGCCAGCAGTTTGGCTCCGGGACAGGGCTCCCACGAGCAGTACTTC. Translation: CASSLAPGQGSHEQYF. The J gene is TRBJ2-7, the V gene TRBV12-3 or TRBV12-4; 9 positions agree with TRBD1. The CDR3 spans 16 residues.

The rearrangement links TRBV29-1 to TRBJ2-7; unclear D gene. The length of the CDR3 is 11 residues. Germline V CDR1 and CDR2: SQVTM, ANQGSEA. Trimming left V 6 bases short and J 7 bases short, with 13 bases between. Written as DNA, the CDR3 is TGCAGCGTGGGGAACTTCAATGAGCAGTACTTC. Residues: CSVGNFNEQYF.

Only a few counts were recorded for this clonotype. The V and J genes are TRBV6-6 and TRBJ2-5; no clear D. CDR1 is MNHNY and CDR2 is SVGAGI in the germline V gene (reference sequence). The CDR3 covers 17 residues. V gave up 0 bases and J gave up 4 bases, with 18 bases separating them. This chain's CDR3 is CASSYSPHDPTSETQYF. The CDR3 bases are TGTGCCAGCAGTTACTCCCCCCACGACCCTACGTCAGAGACCCAGTACTTC.